The source of this T cell receptor beta chain is a study of T cell responses to AZD1222 COVID-19 vaccine. Assay used: immunoSEQ multiplex PCR; TCRdb lists only in-frame clones, some missing. The sample records roughly 50,000 clones, roughly 87% being singletons. With respect to this clone: The antigen remains undetermined.

General observations from the study: Scientists sampled the repertoires only once the peak T cell response had passed. Reports indicate that nearly half of spike-specific TCRs are directed at unmutated variant regions. Mostly white British, mostly female donors; authors suggested clonal diversity may be underestimated.

The receptor comes from an adult in good health. The material sequenced was peripheral blood, taken on day 0 of AZD1222 vaccination.

DNA of the CDR3: TGTGCCTGGAGTGGACAGTTCAATCAGCCCCAGCATTTT. Translation: CAWSGQFNQPQHF. V is TRBV30 and J is TRBJ1-5; D perhaps matches TRBD1 (5 bases). Germline V gene sequence: CDR1 GTSNPN, CDR2 SVGIG (reference sequence). This CDR3 has 13 amino acids. Trimming pared 1 base from V and 3 bases from J, leaving 7 bases between.